The clone carrying this T cell receptor beta chain has just a few counts. Its specificity is not known. Trimming pared 1 base from V and 6 bases from J, leaving 15 bases between. CDR1 and CDR2 (germline): KGHSH, LQKENI. This CDR3 is 15 amino acids long. Produced via immunoSEQ multiplex PCR; TCRdb's table is partial and in-frame only. The sample includes about 210,000 clones, about 94% of them seen just once. The data belong to a study of T cell responses to AZD1222 COVID-19 vaccine. General study points: Reportedly, nearly half the spike-specific TCRs target unmutated variant regions. Just a handful of AZD1222 recipients were seropositive at baseline. Possibly, clonal diversity was underestimated; donors were largely white British and included more females. Researchers took repertoire samples only after the peak T cell response had come.

The chain combines TRBV18 with TRBJ1-2; weak D call: TRBD1 (5 bases). Sequenced here: peripheral blood, sampled 28 days after the second dose of the MenACWY control vaccine. The source of this sequence is an adult who received the MenACWY meningococcal vaccine as a control. DNA for the CDR3: TGTGCCAGCTCACCACTTGGTCAGGGAGGTGATGGCTACACCTTC. Translated: CASSPLGQGGDGYTF.